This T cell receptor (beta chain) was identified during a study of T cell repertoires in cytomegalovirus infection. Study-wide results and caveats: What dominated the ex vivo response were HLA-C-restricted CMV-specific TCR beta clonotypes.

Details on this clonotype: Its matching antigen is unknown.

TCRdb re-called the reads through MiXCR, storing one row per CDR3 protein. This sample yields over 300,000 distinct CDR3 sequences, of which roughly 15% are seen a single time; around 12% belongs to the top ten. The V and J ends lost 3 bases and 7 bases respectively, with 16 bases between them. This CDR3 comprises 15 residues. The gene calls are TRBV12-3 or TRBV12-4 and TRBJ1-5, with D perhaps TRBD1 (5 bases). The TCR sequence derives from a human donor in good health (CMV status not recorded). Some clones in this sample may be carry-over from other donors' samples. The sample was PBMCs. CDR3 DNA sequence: TGTGCCAGCAGTTTGTTCGAGGGGTCCCACCAGCCCCAGCATTTT. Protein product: CASSLFEGSHQPQHF.